These T cell receptor beta chains were read from a single sample in a study of blood T cells in healthy people across ages. TCRdb reprocessed the 5' RACE reads with MiXCR, giving one entry per CDR3 protein. The table has about 580,000 distinct CDR3 sequences, roughly 43% seen once; the top ten hold 20% to 25%. The sample was blood. Every receptor here comes from a man at least 80 years old in good health. CDR3s include the opening cysteine and the closing phenylalanine or tryptophan. The D gene is left open where the match is weak. Clone size is stated in some rows and not others, as once, few, many or a class when expanded.

clone size	V gene	J gene	D gene	CDR3 DNA	CDR3 protein
many	TRBV6-5	TRBJ2-7	TRBD1	TGTGCCAGCAGTTACTTCGGACAGGGAAGAGGCGAGCAGTACTTC	CASSYFGQGRGEQYF
-	TRBV20-1	TRBJ1-2	-	TGCAGTGCTAGAGATGGTACCGGAGCTAACTATGGCTACACCTTC	CSARDGTGANYGYTF
-	TRBV4-1	TRBJ2-1	-	TGCGCCAGCAGCCAAGATAGGGGGGGGGACTCCTACAATGAGCAGTTCTTC	CASSQDRGGDSYNEQFF
-	TRBV24-1	TRBJ2-3	-	TGTGCCACCAGTCCGGCCGGGAGAACAGATACGCAGTATTTT	CATSPAGRTDTQYF
-	TRBV20-1	TRBJ2-5	TRBD2	TGCAGTGCTAGTCCCGGGACCTCCCCGGGGGGTGAGCAGTACTTC	CSASPGTSPGGEQYF
-	TRBV29-1	TRBJ2-1	-	TGCAGCGTTGAAGATCACGGAGTCTGGGGGAATGAGCAGTTCTTC	CSVEDHGVWGNEQFF
few	TRBV20-1	TRBJ2-7	TRBD1	TGCAGTGCACCACAGGGGGTCAACTACGAGCAGTACTTC	CSAPQGVNYEQYF
-	TRBV5-1	TRBJ2-3	TRBD2	TGCGCCAGCAGCGTACTAGCGGGGACTAGCACAGATACGCAGTATTTT	CASSVLAGTSTDTQYF
-	TRBV28	TRBJ2-7	-	TGTGCCAGCACTCAGGCCCGGGGCCCACAATCCTACGAGCAGTACTTC	CASTQARGPQSYEQYF
many	TRBV6-5	TRBJ2-4	-	TGTGCCAGCAGTTCCTGGGGCCGAGCCAAAAACATTCAGTACTTC	CASSSWGRAKNIQYF
-	TRBV29-1	TRBJ1-1	-	TGCAGCGTTGCACCAGGGCCATTGTGGAACACTGAAGCTTTCTTT	CSVAPGPLWNTEAFF
-	TRBV28	TRBJ2-7	TRBD2	TGTGCCAGCGCTAGCGGGGTCTACGAGCAGTACTTC	CASASGVYEQYF
-	TRBV3-1	TRBJ2-3	TRBD1	TGTGCCAGCAGCCAAGTGATAGGGGGCGCCCGAAAAGATACGCAGTATTTT	CASSQVIGGARKDTQYF
few	TRBV12-3/TRBV12-4	TRBJ2-7	TRBD1	TGTGCCAGCAGTCTACGGTACCGGGACAGGGGGTCCGAGCAGTACTTC	CASSLRYRDRGSEQYF
-	TRBV7-2	TRBJ2-1	-	TGTGCCAGCAGCTTAAGGGACACCCCATACAATGAGCAGTTCTTC	CASSLRDTPYNEQFF
few	TRBV4-3	TRBJ2-3	TRBD2	TGCGCCAGCAGCCAAGATCTCGGGGGGGCGAGGGATACGCAGTATTTT	CASSQDLGGARDTQYF
-	TRBV9	TRBJ1-6	TRBD1	TGTGCCATCCAGGACAGGGTCCTTTATAATTCACCCCTCCACTTT	CAIQDRVLYNSPLHF
-	TRBV11-2	TRBJ1-2	TRBD1	TGTGCCAGCAGCTTATCTAATCGGGGTAGTCGACAGGGGACAGTAAGCTATGGCTACACCTTC	CASSLSNRGSRQGTVSYGYTF
few	TRBV10-1	TRBJ2-7	TRBD1	TGCGCCAGCACCGGGACAGGGGACGAGCAGTACTTC	CASTGTGDEQYF